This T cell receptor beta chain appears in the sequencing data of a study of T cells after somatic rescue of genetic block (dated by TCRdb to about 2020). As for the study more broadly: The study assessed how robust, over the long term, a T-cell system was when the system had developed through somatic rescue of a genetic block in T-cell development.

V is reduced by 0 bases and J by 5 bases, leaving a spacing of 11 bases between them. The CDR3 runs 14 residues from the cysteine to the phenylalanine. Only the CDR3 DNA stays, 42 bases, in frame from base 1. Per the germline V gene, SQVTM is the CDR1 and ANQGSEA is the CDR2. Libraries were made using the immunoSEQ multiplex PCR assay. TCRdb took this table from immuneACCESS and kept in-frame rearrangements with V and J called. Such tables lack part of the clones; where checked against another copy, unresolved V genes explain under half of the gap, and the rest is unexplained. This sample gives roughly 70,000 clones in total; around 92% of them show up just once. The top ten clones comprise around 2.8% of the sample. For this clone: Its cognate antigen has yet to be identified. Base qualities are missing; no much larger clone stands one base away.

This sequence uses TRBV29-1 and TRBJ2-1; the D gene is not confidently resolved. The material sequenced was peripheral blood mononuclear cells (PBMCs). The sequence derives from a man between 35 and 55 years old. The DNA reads TGCAGCGTTGAAGATCGAGTCGGTAACAATGAGCAGTTCTTC. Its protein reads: CSVEDRVGNNEQFF.